This TCR beta chain was documented in a study of identical twins. It was template switching that added a universal primer site, and there were unique molecular identifiers on the cDNA. Each CDR3 protein is one row after TCRdb ran MiXCR on the 5' RACE reads. The profile shows more than 1.5 million distinct CDR3 sequences, about 30% of them singletons. Study-level findings and limits: The abundant beta clonotypes from cord blood had fewer insertions, and memory repertoires had none of this. Its conclusions, products of cross-sectional statistical analysis, did not come from following the same donors. Analyses of zero insertions could, in part, be confounded by invariant MAIT and iNKT cells.

This clonotype was seen more than once but under ten times. The target antigen is unknown. The germline gives CDR1 MDHEN, CDR2 SYDVKM. This CDR3 region has 15 residues. With 5 bases removed from V and 4 bases from J, the gap between germline ends came to 15 bases. Sequencing was performed on cord blood. The chain uses TRBV28 and TRBJ2-1, with a possible D match to TRBD1 (5 bases). The sequence derives from a newborn girl in good health. The CDR3: CASSETLKGYNEQFF. Here the CDR3 DNA reads TGTGCCAGCAGTGAGACCCTTAAGGGGTACAATGAGCAGTTCTTC.